The rows below give T cell receptor beta chains drawn from one sample of a study of T cells in localized non-small cell lung cancer. Sequencing was performed with immunoSEQ multiplex PCR; in TCRdb, only in-frame clones are kept and a portion is missing. The sample contains about 52,000 clones, approximately 86% of which appear only once. The sample consisted of PBMCs, taken before any cancer treatment. Receptors were obtained from a female donor with stage II lung adenocarcinoma. CDR3s include the opening cysteine and the closing phenylalanine or tryptophan. Fields, in order: V gene, J gene, clone size, D gene, CDR3 protein, CDR3 DNA. A D gene is named only where the DNA matches it firmly. The size field is filled for only some rows; it gives once, few, many or a size class.

TRBV6-4	TRBJ2-7	-	-	CAILGERGAASYEQYF	TGTGCCATCTTGGGGGAACGGGGGGCGGCCTCCTACGAGCAGTACTTC
TRBV7-2	TRBJ2-1	-	-	CASSERTKYNEQFF	TGTGCCAGCAGCGAACGGACTAAATACAATGAGCAGTTCTTC
TRBV10-1	TRBJ1-1	-	TRBD1	CASSESTGTGGSGEAFF	TGCGCCAGCAGTGAGTCGACTGGGACAGGGGGCTCTGGTGAAGCTTTCTTT
TRBV5-1	TRBJ1-1	-	-	CASTQSGSSTEAFF	TGCGCCAGCACCCAATCGGGGAGTTCGACTGAAGCTTTCTTT
TRBV19	TRBJ1-5	-	-	CASQQGQPQHF	TGTGCCAGTCAACAGGGCCAGCCCCAGCATTTT
TRBV2	TRBJ1-1	-	-	CASRGGGAFF	TGTGCCAGCAGAGGAGGGGGAGCTTTCTTT
TRBV7-9	TRBJ1-3	-	TRBD1	CASSRTGAGNTIYF	TGTGCCAGCAGCCGAACAGGGGCTGGAAACACCATATATTTT
TRBV21-1	TRBJ1-4	-	-	CASSSGTGGANGGEKLFF	TGTGCCAGCAGCTCCGGGACAGGGGGCGCAAACGGGGGTGAAAAACTGTTTTTT
TRBV7-9	TRBJ1-2	-	TRBD1	CASSSKNPWTGADYGYTF	TGTGCCAGCAGCTCGAAAAACCCATGGACAGGGGCTGACTATGGCTACACCTTC
TRBV7-9	TRBJ1-1	-	-	CASSSQGGAYTEAFF	TGTGCCAGCAGCTCACAGGGAGGAGCATACACTGAAGCTTTCTTT
TRBV27	TRBJ1-2	-	-	CASSHTGKANYGYTF	TGTGCCAGCAGTCATACAGGGAAAGCTAACTATGGCTACACCTTC
TRBV18	TRBJ1-1	-	-	CASSPHPMENTEAFF	TGTGCCAGCTCACCGCATCCAATGGAGAACACTGAAGCTTTCTTT
TRBV6-5	TRBJ1-5	-	-	CASQPDNQPQHF	TGTGCCAGCCAACCCGACAATCAGCCCCAGCATTTT
TRBV29-1	TRBJ2-5	-	-	CSVAGETGRGETQYF	TGCAGCGTTGCGGGTGAAACAGGGAGAGGAGAGACCCAGTACTTC
TRBV27	TRBJ2-5	-	-	CASSLYVQAREAQYF	TGTGCCAGCAGTTTATATGTACAGGCAAGAGAGGCCCAGTACTTC
TRBV2	TRBJ2-7	-	-	CASSEAQFYSYEQYF	TGTGCCAGCAGTGAAGCGCAGTTTTACTCCTACGAGCAGTACTTC
TRBV5-1	TRBJ2-7	-	-	CASSLGAGNSYEQYF	TGCGCCAGCAGCTTGGGCGCAGGGAACTCCTACGAGCAGTACTTC
TRBV6-1	TRBJ1-5	few	-	CASSGARAQHF	TGTGCCAGCAGCGGGGCCCGGGCCCAGCATTTT
TRBV14	TRBJ1-6	few	-	CASSQVRPVGTSPLHF	TGTGCCAGCAGCCAAGTCCGCCCAGTGGGGACTTCACCCCTCCACTTT
TRBV6-1	TRBJ1-2	once	-	CASSARTGGVYGYTF	TGTGCCAGCAGTGCCCGGACCGGGGGAGTCTATGGCTACACCTTC
TRBV18	TRBJ2-5	-	TRBD1	CASSPLQAQGKETQYF	TGTGCCAGCTCACCACTTCAGGCACAGGGGAAAGAGACCCAGTACTTC
TRBV9	TRBJ1-2	-	TRBD1	CASSAPGQGAHYGYTF	TGTGCCAGCAGCGCACCGGGGCAGGGGGCACACTATGGCTACACCTTC
TRBV7-3	TRBJ1-1	once	-	CASSLEGSTEAFF	TGTGCCAGCAGCTTAGAGGGGAGCACTGAAGCTTTCTTT
TRBV6-5	TRBJ2-1	-	-	CASRTAATQFF	TGTGCCAGCAGGACAGCCGCGACCCAGTTCTTC
TRBV7-3	TRBJ2-2	once	TRBD1	CASSLAGGTGELFF	TGTGCCAGCAGCTTGGCAGGGGGCACCGGGGAGCTGTTTTTT
TRBV19	TRBJ1-2	few	TRBD1	CASSITGGASYGYTF	TGTGCCAGTAGTATCACAGGGGGCGCGAGCTATGGCTACACCTTC
TRBV10-3	TRBJ2-1	-	-	CAISESMAGSYNEQFF	TGTGCCATCAGTGAGTCGATGGCAGGGAGCTACAATGAGCAGTTCTTC
TRBV15	TRBJ2-7	-	-	CATSREPRASYEQYF	TGTGCCACCAGCAGAGAACCCCGGGCCTCCTACGAGCAGTACTTC
TRBV19	TRBJ2-7	once	-	CASSPQDTTSYEQYF	TGTGCCAGTAGCCCTCAGGACACGACCTCCTACGAGCAGTACTTC
TRBV5-1	TRBJ2-1	few	-	CASSLRTGNNEQFF	TGCGCCAGCAGCTTGAGGACGGGCAACAATGAGCAGTTCTTC
TRBV7-2	TRBJ2-3	-	-	CASSLYTDTQYF	TGTGCCAGCAGCTTATACACTGATACGCAGTATTTT
TRBV2	TRBJ1-2	few	TRBD1	CASRRGRDSAYGYTF	TGTGCCAGCAGGAGAGGCCGGGACAGCGCCTATGGCTACACCTTC
TRBV30	TRBJ1-1	-	-	CAWREASTEAFF	TGTGCCTGGAGAGAGGCGAGTACTGAAGCTTTCTTT
TRBV6-5	TRBJ1-2	-	-	CASSYGKSGLYGYTF	TGTGCCAGCAGTTACGGGAAATCAGGGTTATATGGCTACACCTTC
TRBV29-1	TRBJ2-3	-	-	CSPGGPGTDTQYF	TGCAGCCCCGGGGGACCAGGCACAGATACGCAGTATTTT
TRBV18	TRBJ2-3	-	-	CASSSRTVITDTQYF	TGTGCCAGCTCATCCCGGACGGTGATCACAGATACGCAGTATTTT
TRBV7-2	TRBJ1-4	-	-	CASSWDTFNEKLFF	TGTGCCAGCAGCTGGGACACCTTTAATGAAAAACTGTTTTTT
TRBV9	TRBJ2-7	-	-	CASSAGPGTSEQYF	TGTGCCAGCAGCGCCGGTCCCGGGACAAGCGAGCAGTACTTC
TRBV30	TRBJ2-7	-	-	CAWNLGRSSYEQYF	TGTGCCTGGAACCTAGGACGGAGCTCCTACGAGCAGTACTTC
TRBV4-1	TRBJ1-6	few	-	CASSQEGAYNSPLHF	TGCGCCAGCAGCCAAGAGGGGGCCTATAATTCACCCCTCCACTTT
TRBV19	TRBJ1-4	-	TRBD1	CASSSPGEGAFIGEKLFF	TGTGCCAGTAGCTCCCCTGGGGAGGGGGCTTTTATCGGTGAAAAACTGTTTTTT
TRBV7-6	TRBJ2-3	-	TRBD2	CASSLVFRRGVTDTQYF	TGTGCCAGCAGCTTAGTGTTTCGGCGGGGGGTGACAGATACGCAGTATTTT